The TCR beta chain described here comes from a study of T cell responses to AZD1222 COVID-19 vaccine. Turning to this clone: What it recognizes is unknown. The sample has other DNA sequences that encode this CDR3 too.

Study observations and caveats: Baseline testing showed seropositivity in only a handful of AZD1222 recipients. Repertoire samples came only from after the peak T cell response. Close to half of spike-specific TCRs reportedly recognize unmutated variant regions. CD4 TCRs associated with vaccination spanned spike, dominating at 160-218 and 743-854.

The V gene's germline CDR1 is SGHAT and CDR2 FQNNGV. Trimming pared 5 bases from V and 3 bases from J, leaving 8 bases between. The CDR3 is 12 residues long. Generated by immunoSEQ multiplex PCR, the TCRdb table keeps only in-frame clones and is missing some. In the table there are 120,000 or so clones, around 89% of which are singletons. Source: peripheral blood, taken on day 0 of MenACWY control vaccination. The V and J genes are TRBV11-2 and TRBJ2-7; D gene ambiguous. This sequence originates from an adult in good health. The CDR3 sequence: CASSLGSYEQYF. The CDR3 DNA follows: TGTGCCAGCAGCCTTGGTAGCTACGAGCAGTACTTC.